This section outlines one TCR beta chain sequence together with its context. Its antigen is as yet unknown. These data originate in a study of molecular identifiers for immune sequencing clone quantification. Naive CD8 libraries used roughly 17,000 to 1,000,000 sorted cells and 10%, 30% or 50% RNA. Naive CD8 T cells, phenotype CD8+CD4-CCR7+CD45RA+, were sorted. Findings of the study overall: Jurkat TCR RNA that was spiked in from one cell was reportedly detectable among under 1.2 million naive cells.

TCRdb re-analysed the PCR reads in MiXCR, keeping a single row per CDR3 protein. The sample yields about half a million distinct CDR3 sequences, around 23% seen once. Per the germline V gene, CDR1 is DFQATT and CDR2 is SNEGSKA (reference sequence). The CDR3 runs to 14 residues. V lost 3 bases and J lost 7, with 16 bases in between. What was sequenced was naive CD8+ T cells from blood, with Jurkat cell RNA spiked in. Stated subset: FACS-sorted CD8+CD4-CCR7+CD45RA+ naive T cells. V usage is TRBV20-1 and J usage is TRBJ2-1; D is undetermined. This TCR derives from a human donor in good health. Some libraries in this study had Jurkat cell RNA spiked in. Here the CDR3 reads CSASTGLWENEQFF. The CDR3 DNA sequence: TGCAGTGCTAGCACCGGCCTTTGGGAAAATGAGCAGTTCTTC.